A single sample gave rise to the 19 T cell receptor beta chains below, sequenced in a study of blood T cells in healthy people across ages (dated by TCRdb to 2013 to 2016). The library was produced with 5' RACE. Instrument used: Illumina HiSeq 2500. The second PCR ran for roughly 7 to 12 cycles and used a J-beta primer mix along with a sample-barcoded 5' primer. The public reads were reanalyzed by TCRdb: fastp trimming at Q25, MiXCR alignment, in-frame beta chains only. Each CDR3 protein gets just one entry, which takes the most common genes and DNA from the rows behind it. In this sample the table shows around 1.1 million distinct CDR3 sequences, 30% to 40% of which occur a single time. The ten largest clones represent roughly 14% of the sample. Sequenced input: blood. These receptors originate from a man aged 18-30 years in good health.

In this sample, this clonotype turned up a few times. This chain connects TRBV25-1 to TRBJ2-3; D ambiguous. There are 16 residues in the CDR3. V was clipped by 3 bases and J by 0 bases, with 13 bases between them. Germline V lookup: CDR1 MGHDK, CDR2 SYGVNS. The CDR3 sequence is CASSESLESSTDTQYF. The CDR3 DNA follows: TGTGCCAGCAGTGAGTCGCTAGAATCCAGCACAGATACGCAGTATTTT.

V gene TRBV27 combines with J gene TRBJ2-1; D is ambiguous. V lost 4 bases, J lost 9 bases, and 10 bases lay in between. This CDR3 spans 12 amino acids. CDR1 and CDR2 (germline): MNHEY, SMNVEV (reference sequence). As DNA, the CDR3 is TGTGCCAGCAGTTCCGGAGTTGGTGAGCAGTTCTTC. It yields the protein CASSSGVGEQFF.

The chain has TRBV5-1 and TRBJ2-3, with TRBD2 identical over 13 bases. CDR3 size: 17 residues. The germline V gene has CDR1 SGHRS and CDR2 YFSETQ. V dropped 3 bases and J dropped 2; count of bases not matched to a gene: 6. The CDR3 sequence is CASSWGLAGLITDTQYF. For the CDR3, the DNA is TGCGCCAGCAGCTGGGGACTAGCGGGGCTAATCACAGATACGCAGTATTTT.

This chain connects TRBV6-2 or TRBV6-3 to TRBJ1-5; 7 positions match TRBD1. Germline lookup yields CDR1 MNHEY and CDR2 SVGEGT. CDR3 length: 16 residues. Losses at the gene ends were 5 bases for V and 1 base for J; bases not matched to a gene: 8. CDR3 protein: CASSGAGTVSNQPQHF. The CDR3 DNA sequence: TGTGCCAGCAGTGGGGCCGGGACAGTAAGCAATCAGCCCCAGCATTTT.

The chain combines TRBV12-3 or TRBV12-4 with TRBJ1-4; D uncertain. V lost 2 bases to trimming and J lost 3 bases, with 4 bases between them. The CDR3 contains 13 residues. For the CDR3, the DNA is TGTGCCAGCAGTTTACTGTCTAATGAAAAACTGTTTTTT. It translates to CASSLLSNEKLFF.

The CDR3 DNA follows: TGTGCCAGCAGCCAATCTGGGGACTATTCTAACTATGGCTACACCTTC. Residues: CASSQSGDYSNYGYTF. This sequence joins TRBV3-1 and TRBJ1-2; D may be TRBD1 (5 bases). The CDR3 runs to 16 residues. Germline loops: CDR1 LGHDT, CDR2 YNNKEL (reference sequence). The V gene lost 2 bases and the J gene lost 0 bases, with 13 bases spanning the gap.

The chain uses TRBV6-6 and TRBJ1-2; D not certain. The germline CDR1 and CDR2 sequences are MNHNY and SVGAGI (reference sequence). Trimming removed 9 bases at V and 2 bases at J, with 10 bases between. This CDR3 has 12 residues. The CDR3 nucleotides read TGTGCCAGTACCCAAATGAACTATGGCTACACCTTC. Its protein is CASTQMNYGYTF.

J is TRBJ2-5 and V is TRBV7-3; 8 bases line up with TRBD2. Germline V CDR1 and CDR2: SGHTA, FQGTGA. The CDR3 is 15 amino acids. V shed 4 bases, J shed 5 bases, and the junction held 9 bases outside the gene matches. The CDR3 is CASSSTGTSVETQYF. The CDR3 region has the DNA TGTGCCAGCAGCTCGACCGGGACTAGTGTTGAGACCCAGTACTTC. The full variable domain, in which reference TRBV7-3 and TRBJ2-5 provide the parts outside the CDR3, is GAGVSQTPSNKVTEKGKYVELRCDPISGHTALYWYRQSLGQGPEFLIYFQGTGAADDSGLPNDRFFAVRPEGSVSTLKIQRTERGDSAVYLCASSSTGTSVETQYFGPGTRLLVL.

This clonotype occurred a few times. The chain uses TRBV7-6 and TRBJ1-4; a possible D gene is TRBD1 (5 bases). The CDR3 length is 14 residues. Germline loops: CDR1 SGHVS, CDR2 FNYEAQ. The V end was cut by 3 bases, the J end by 5 bases, with 10 bases between. For the CDR3, the DNA is TGTGCCAGCAGCTTGACAGACGACAATGAAAAACTGTTTTTT. Translation gives CASSLTDDNEKLFF.

This clonotype was counted between two and nine times. Here the CDR3 reads CASSWGQANTGELFF. The CDR3 DNA reads as TGTGCCAGCAGTTGGGGACAGGCCAACACCGGGGAGCTGTTTTTT. The genes are TRBV6-5 and TRBJ2-2; 8 positions match TRBD1. This CDR3 spans 15 amino acids. After removal of 4 bases from V and 2 bases from J, the junction contained 3 bases not matched to a gene. The germline gives CDR1 MNHEY, CDR2 SVGAGI.

This clonotype was counted between two and nine times. V and J are TRBV4-1 and TRBJ1-1; tentatively, D is TRBD1 (5 bases). CDR1 and CDR2 from the germline V gene are MGHRA and YSYEKL. The CDR3 is 14 residues long. Trimming shortened V by 1 base and J by 5 bases, and 11 bases separated the two germline ends. The CDR3 loop is CASSQAQGWTEAFF. CDR3 nucleotides: TGCGCCAGCAGCCAAGCCCAGGGATGGACTGAAGCTTTCTTT.

The chain links TRBV20-1 to TRBJ1-5, with 8 bases aligning to TRBD1. The V gene end was trimmed by 5 bases and the J gene end by 6 bases; junction bases not matched to a gene: 6. The CDR3 has 13 residues. Germline V lookup: CDR1 DFQATT, CDR2 SNEGSKA (reference sequence). The CDR3 region is CSAAQGALQPQHF. The CDR3 coding sequence is TGCAGTGCTGCTCAGGGGGCCCTTCAGCCCCAGCATTTT.

The V gene is TRBV7-2, the J gene TRBJ1-6; D unresolved. The germline CDR1 and CDR2 sequences are SGHTA and FQGNSA. The CDR3 is 16 residues long. Trimming removed 1 base from V and 4 bases from J, with 11 bases in between. This CDR3 reads CASSLVGPVYNSPLHF. The CDR3 bases are TGTGCCAGCAGCTTAGTTGGGCCGGTATATAATTCACCCCTCCACTTT.

This chain links TRBV3-1 with TRBJ2-1; D not resolved. Between the trimmed V and J ends, which lost 4 bases and 0 bases, there was a span of 13 bases. Germline V gene sequence: CDR1 LGHDT, CDR2 YNNKEL (reference sequence). The CDR3 is 16 residues long. In DNA form, the CDR3 reads TGTGCCAGCAGCCGGGGTCCCGATAGCTCCTACAATGAGCAGTTCTTC. Amino acid sequence: CASSRGPDSSYNEQFF.

This clonotype was seen repeatedly, ten times or more. The V and J genes are TRBV10-3 and TRBJ2-5, with no clear D. V was shortened by 7 bases and J by 2 bases, with 14 bases between the two germline ends. The CDR3 sequence is 14 residues long. Germline CDR1 reads ENHRY; CDR2 reads SYGVKD. CDR3 DNA: TGTGCCATCAATAACGGTGTAGGTCAAGAGACCCAGTACTTC. Protein sequence: CAINNGVGQETQYF.

This clonotype was observed a few times. CDR3 DNA sequence: TGCGCCAGCAGCCAAAATGGCGGGGGGAGCACAGATACGCAGTATTTT. Translating it yields CASSQNGGGSTDTQYF. The rearrangement joins TRBV4-3 to TRBJ2-3; 8 bases map to TRBD2. Per the germline V gene, CDR1 is LGHNA and CDR2 is YSLEER. After removal of 2 bases from V and 0 bases from J, the junction contained 4 bases not matched to a gene. The CDR3 has 16 residues.

V and J are TRBV6-1 and TRBJ1-5, with 8 bases fitting TRBD1. Germline lookup yields CDR1 MNHNS and CDR2 SASEGT. This CDR3 has 15 amino acids. The trim removed 4 bases at V and 1 base at J, leaving 3 bases unmatched. CDR3 nucleotides: TGTGCCAGCAGTGCGACAGGGGCCAGCAATCAGCCCCAGCATTTT. Its translation is CASSATGASNQPQHF.

This clonotype was recorded a few times. This sequence joins TRBV4-2 and TRBJ2-3; D is unclear. Germline CDR1 and CDR2: LGHNA and YNFKEQ. CDR3 length: 18 residues. Trimming cost V 2 bases and J 6 bases, with 24 bases left between them. CDR3 sequence reads: CASSQNGPRAPLPDTQYF. Written as DNA, the CDR3 is TGTGCCAGCAGCCAAAACGGTCCCCGGGCCCCCTTGCCGGATACGCAGTATTTT.

The genes are TRBV29-1 and TRBJ2-2; 11 bases are shared with TRBD2. After removal of 7 bases from V and 2 bases from J, the junction contained 6 bases not matched to a gene. Germline V gene data show CDR1 as SQVTM and CDR2 as ANQGSEA. The CDR3 extends over 15 amino acids. The CDR3 spells CSGLAGFRNTGELFF. CDR3 sequence (DNA): TGCAGCGGACTAGCGGGGTTCAGAAACACCGGGGAGCTGTTTTTT.